What follows are 2 T cell receptor beta chains derived from one specimen sequenced in a study of blood T cell repertoires in COVID-19 (dated by TCRdb to 2020 to 2021). The method was the immunoSEQ multiplex PCR assay. TCRdb carries this immuneACCESS record with in-frame sequences only. Its versions omit some clonotypes, under half of them owing to an unresolved V gene in the studies checked, with the rest unexplained. For this sample the table gives under 450,000 clones, of which about 90% were detected only once. Approximately 3.1% of the sample rests with the top ten. Specimen: PBMCs or T cells enriched from blood (not recorded which). The origin of the receptors is a woman in her thirties who had recovered from COVID-19.

The J gene is TRBJ1-2, the V gene TRBV10-3, with D perhaps matching TRBD1 (6 bases). Germline loops: CDR1 ENHRY, CDR2 SYGVKD. This CDR3 is built from 16 residues. V lost 4 bases to trimming and J lost 0 bases, with 15 bases between them. The chain's CDR3 is CAISVLSQGPNYGYTF. In nucleotides, the CDR3 is TGTGCCATCAGTGTCCTCTCACAGGGCCCTAACTATGGCTACACCTTC.

This chain links TRBV18 with TRBJ1-6, with TRBD1 matching over 8 bases. The germline gives CDR1 KGHSH, CDR2 LQKENI. This CDR3 spans 16 amino acids. V was clipped by 5 bases and J by 5 bases; unmatched bases: 8. CDR3 protein: CASSMRTGNNNSPLHF. DNA of the CDR3: TGTGCCAGCTCAATGAGGACAGGGAATAATAATTCACCCCTCCACTTT.